The T cell receptor beta chain under discussion was sequenced for a study of cytomegalovirus exposure and HLA in healthy donors. Study-level information: Early released data comprised around 80 million unique TCRs from HLA-typed donors. Regarding the study as a whole: Some TCR beta chains (more than 150 of them) were listed as cytomegalovirus-associated.

PCR employed 60 Vbeta and 13 Jbeta primers. The protocol was immunoSEQ multiplex PCR, while the TCRdb copy is restricted to in-frame clones and leaves out a portion. The repertoire holds 250,000 to 300,000 clones, with approximately 91% as singletons. This clone was seen just once. Its target is not known. The CDR3 has 17 residues. Germline V CDR1 and CDR2: SGHVS, FQNEAQ. Losses at the gene ends were 5 bases for V and 2 bases for J; bases not matched to a gene: 12. Material for sequencing was PBMCs. The clonotype comes from a girl aged 2-15 years in good health and CMV-seronegative. The rearrangement links TRBV7-8 to TRBJ2-1; TRBD2 aligns across 7 bases. CDR3 residues: CASSTNRDYKTYNEQFF. The CDR3 DNA follows: TGTGCCAGCAGCACCAACCGGGACTATAAAACCTACAATGAGCAGTTCTTC.